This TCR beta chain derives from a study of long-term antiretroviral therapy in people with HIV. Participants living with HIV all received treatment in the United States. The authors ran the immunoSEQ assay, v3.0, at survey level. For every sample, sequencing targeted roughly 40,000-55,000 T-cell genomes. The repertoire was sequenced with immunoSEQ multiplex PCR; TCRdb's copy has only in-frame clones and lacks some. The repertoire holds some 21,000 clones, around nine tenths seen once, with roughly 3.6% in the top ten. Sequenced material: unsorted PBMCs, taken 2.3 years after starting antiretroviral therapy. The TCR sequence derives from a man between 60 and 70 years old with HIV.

CDR3 nucleotides: TGTGCCAGCAGTTACGAGCGGGATCTAGCGCAGTTCTTC. Translated: CASSYERDLAQFF. This chain uses TRBV6-5 with TRBJ2-1; 7 bases are a match to TRBD2. The CDR3 contains 13 residues. V gave up 2 bases and J gave up 12 bases; unmatched junction bases: 7. Germline V gene sequence: CDR1 MNHEY, CDR2 SVGAGI.